This TCR beta chain was sequenced during a study of technical replicates of blood from a few donors. Per germline, CDR1 MGHDK and CDR2 SYGVNS. Trimming took 3 bases from V and 3 from J, leaving 11 bases between them. This CDR3 comprises 15 residues. Only one count was recorded for this clone. Using immunoSEQ multiplex PCR, the repertoire was profiled, and TCRdb retains in-frame clones only, with some absent. The data contain approximately 70,000 clones, roughly 92% of them seen just once; the ten biggest clones take up 0.38%. This sequence joins TRBV25-1 and TRBJ2-2, with D tentatively TRBD1 (6 bases). The sequencing input was T cells isolated from PBMCs. The TCR originated in a human donor in good health. CDR3 bases: TGTGCCAGCAGTGACCCGAGGACAGACACCGGGGAGCTGTTTTTT. As protein: CASSDPRTDTGELFF.